Sequencing of this T cell receptor beta chain was carried out in a study of molecular identifiers for immune sequencing clone quantification. Study-level findings and limits: Identical TCR molecules can share a barcode, and this sharing could underestimate highly expanded clone sizes.

As to this clonotype: Its matching antigen is unknown.

Previously reported methods and listed TCR primers produced the bulk TCR libraries. MiXCR, applied by TCRdb to the PCR reads, yields one record per CDR3 protein. This sample has under 600,000 distinct CDR3 sequences, with about a fifth found just once. The CDR3 sequence is 13 residues long. Germline-derived CDR1 and CDR2 are KGHDR and SFDVKD. V was cut by 5 bases and J by 6 bases, with 9 bases left in between. Naive CD8 libraries were made from around 18,000 to 910,000 sorted cells, and they used 10%, 30% or 50% RNA. This chain joins TRBV24-1 and TRBJ2-2, with D possibly being TRBD2 (6 bases). The receptor's source is a human donor in good health. Some libraries in this study had Jurkat cell RNA spiked in. The sample taken for sequencing was naive CD8+ T cells from blood, with Jurkat cell RNA spiked in. Subset noted: FACS-sorted CD8+CD4-CCR7+CD45RA+ naive T cells. As DNA, the CDR3 is TGTGCCACCAGTGCCGGAGGGGCCGGGGAGCTGTTTTTT. Protein sequence: CATSAGGAGELFF.